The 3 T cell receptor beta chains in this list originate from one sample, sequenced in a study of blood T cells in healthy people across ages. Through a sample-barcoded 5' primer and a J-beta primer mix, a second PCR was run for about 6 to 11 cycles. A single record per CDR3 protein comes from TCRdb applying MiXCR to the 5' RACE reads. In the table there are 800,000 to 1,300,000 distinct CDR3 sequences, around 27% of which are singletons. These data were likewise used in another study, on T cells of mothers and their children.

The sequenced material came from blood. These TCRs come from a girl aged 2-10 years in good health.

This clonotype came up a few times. The CDR3, as DNA: TGTGCCAGCAGCGTAGCCCCGGGGGGCCGTAGGGATACGCAGTATTTT. Encoded protein: CASSVAPGGRRDTQYF. This chain links TRBV9 with TRBJ2-3; D perhaps matches TRBD2 (7 bases). Germline lookup yields CDR1 SGDLS and CDR2 YYNGEE. This CDR3 has 16 residues. The germline V and J ends were trimmed by 0 bases and 6 bases, with 17 bases remaining between them.

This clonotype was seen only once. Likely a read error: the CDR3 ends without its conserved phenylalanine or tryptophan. The CDR3 bases are TGTGCCAGCCGCGTATCCGGGGAACTGTTGAGCTCCTACAATGAGCAGTTCCTC. Translation: CASRVSGELLSSYNEQFL. This chain links TRBV7-8 with TRBJ2-1; a weak D match, TRBD2 (5 bases). The V gene lost 8 bases and the J gene lost 0 bases, with 23 bases spanning the gap. Per the germline V gene, CDR1 is SGHVS and CDR2 is FQNEAQ. The CDR3 has 18 amino acids.

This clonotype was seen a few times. The CDR3 DNA is TGTGCCAGCAGTGATTCTCCTTGGTTGAACACCGGGGAGCTGTTTTTT. The encoded protein is CASSDSPWLNTGELFF. V usage is TRBV2 and J usage is TRBJ2-2; the D is unclear. The CDR3 loop spans 16 amino acids. Trimming removed 3 bases from V and 1 base from J, with 12 bases in between. Germline V gene data show CDR1 as SNHLY and CDR2 as FYNNEI.